The present T cell receptor beta chain was sequenced within a study of OX40 agonist ivuxolimab in advanced cancers. General observations from the study: Specificity for antigen went undetermined in the expanded peripheral T cells.

This CDR3 comprises 15 residues. V dropped 3 bases and J dropped 3; count of bases not matched to a gene: 6. Germline-derived CDR1 and CDR2 are MNHEY and SMNVEV (reference sequence). Baseline was the first blood sampling point, followed by cycle 4 day 1 and cycle 7 day 1. TCRdb's copy holds only in-frame clones and misses some; the assay was immunoSEQ multiplex PCR. The sample lists over 15,000 clones, about 70% occurring once. Worth noting for this clone: Its specificity is not known.

This receptor was taken from an adult with an advanced solid tumor such as melanoma, head and neck, liver or kidney cancer. The sample here was CD4+ or CD8+ T cells sorted from blood, taken in a trial of the OX40 agonist ivuxolimab. The chain combines TRBV27 with TRBJ2-7; TRBD2 matches 9 bases. The DNA of the CDR3 is TGTGCCAGCAGTTTGGCCCCTAGCGGGAACTACGAGCAGTACTTC. Protein: CASSLAPSGNYEQYF.